Following are 8 T cell receptor beta chains from one sample sequenced in a study of T cell responses to AZD1222 COVID-19 vaccine. The repertoire was sequenced with immunoSEQ multiplex PCR; TCRdb's copy has only in-frame clones and lacks some. The repertoire holds approximately 120,000 clones, 93% seen once, with about 3% in the top ten. The sequencing used peripheral blood, collected on day 0 of AZD1222 vaccination. The source is an adult in good health.

The V and J genes are TRBV4-3 and TRBJ2-2; a possible D gene is TRBD2 (5 bases). The germline V gene encodes CDR1 LGHNA and CDR2 YSLEER. The CDR3 is 17 residues long. Trimming took 2 bases from V and 6 from J, leaving 19 bases between them. The CDR3 region is CASSQSWLAASAGELFF. DNA of the CDR3: TGCGCCAGCAGCCAATCTTGGCTAGCTGCGTCGGCCGGGGAGCTGTTTTTT.

About this clone: Other DNA sequences in the sample encode the same CDR3. The chain couples TRBV4-1 to TRBJ2-1; 10 bases fit TRBD2. The CDR3 loop spans 16 amino acids. Trimming cost V 1 base and J 2 bases; bases outside gene matches: 2. Germline V CDR1 and CDR2: MGHRA, YSYEKL. CDR3 sequence: CASSQGSGRAYNEQFF. For the CDR3, the DNA is TGCGCCAGCAGCCAAGGGAGCGGGAGGGCCTACAATGAGCAGTTCTTC.

This clone appeared a single time. The chain combines TRBV4-1 with TRBJ2-3, with D tentatively TRBD1 or TRBD2 (5 bases each). V shed 4 bases and J shed 0 bases, with 14 bases lying between them. Germline values: CDR1 MGHRA, CDR2 YSYEKL. The CDR3 is 16 residues long. This CDR3 is CASSLRDHTSTDTQYF. CDR3 sequence (DNA): TGCGCCAGCAGCCTACGGGACCACACTAGCACAGATACGCAGTATTTT.

The rearrangement uses TRBV10-3 and TRBJ1-4, with D possibly being TRBD1 (6 bases). CDR3 length: 13 amino acids. Trimming cost V 10 bases and J 5 bases, with 14 bases left between them. Germline-derived CDR1 and CDR2 are ENHRY and SYGVKD. The CDR3 DNA sequence: TGTGCCACGTCCCCAGGGGCCAATGAAAAACTGTTTTTT. As protein: CATSPGANEKLFF.

The chain joins TRBV20-1 to TRBJ1-4; no clear D. There are 11 residues in the CDR3. Germline values: CDR1 DFQATT, CDR2 SNEGSKA (reference sequence). V lost 1 base and J lost 12, with 9 bases in between. CDR3 DNA: TGCAGTGCTAGAGGGGTCTTCGAACTGTTTTTT. It is translated as CSARGVFELFF.

This chain connects TRBV5-4 to TRBJ1-1, with 7 bases matching TRBD1. Germline V gene lookup returns CDR1 SGHNT and CDR2 YYREEE (reference sequence). J lost 4 bases, V lost 3 bases, and 9 bases had no gene match. CDR3 size: 15 residues. The CDR3 reads CASSSRDRSPTEAFF. The CDR3 DNA follows: TGTGCCAGCAGCTCCCGGGACAGATCCCCCACTGAAGCTTTCTTT. Looking up the rest from reference TRBV5-4 and TRBJ1-1 gives the full variable domain: ETGVTQSPTHLIKTRGQQVTLRCSSQSGHNTVSWYQQALGQGPQFIFQYYREEENGRGNFPPRFSGLQFPNYSSELNVNALELDDSALYLCASSSRDRSPTEAFFGQGTRLTVV.

The chain joins TRBV5-6 to TRBJ1-4; no clear D gene. Germline CDR1 reads SGHDT; CDR2 reads YYEEEE. The CDR3 has 15 amino acids. The V gene lost 4 bases and the J gene lost 2 bases, with 12 bases spanning the gap. CDR3 sequence (DNA): TGTGCCAGCAGCCTCTCCATGGGCACTAATGAAAAACTGTTTTTT. It is translated as CASSLSMGTNEKLFF.

This chain's CDR3 is CASSLGTLNEKLFF. CDR3 nucleotides: TGTGCCAGTAGTCTTGGGACCCTCAATGAAAAACTGTTTTTT. This sequence joins TRBV19 and TRBJ1-4; TRBD1 might be the D (5 bases). Trimming took off 5 bases at V and 5 bases at J, with 12 bases between the two ends. The CDR3 has 14 amino acids. Germline CDR1 and CDR2: LNHDA and SQIVND (reference sequence).